Listed below are T cell receptor beta chains from one sample, sequenced in a study of tumor-infiltrating lymphocytes in primary liver carcinoma. TCRdb reanalysed the multiplex PCR reads using MiXCR and keeps one entry per CDR3 protein. The sample shows around 60,000 distinct CDR3 sequences, about 71% of them seen only once. The sample comprised liver tumor tissue from sampling region 4. These TCRs come from a man between 40 and 49 years old with primary liver carcinoma and hepatitis B virus infection. CDR3s include the opening cysteine and the closing phenylalanine or tryptophan. The D gene is left open where the match is weak. Rows may omit the clone size; those that give it use once, few, many or a size class.

clone_size d_call j_call v_call cdr3_nt cdr3_aa
NA NA TRBJ2-1 TRBV11-2 TGTGCCAGCAGCTTAGAATCCACGCGAGGCTACAATGAGCAGTTCTTC CASSLESTRGYNEQFF
NA TRBD2 TRBJ2-1 TRBV11-2 TGTGTCAGCAGCCCCCAGCGGGAGGGATTGGGTGAGCACTTATTC CVSSPQREGLGEHLF
NA NA TRBJ1-1 TRBV10-3 TGTGTCTCAGTCCCGTCCATGGAAACTGAAGCTTTCTTT CVSVPSMETEAFF
once TRBD2 TRBJ2-1 TRBV4-2 TGTGCCAGCATCCAACTTAGCGGGCTCTCCTACAATGAGCAGTTGTTC CASIQLSGLSYNEQLF
NA NA TRBJ2-5 TRBV6-2/TRBV6-3 TGTGCCAGCAGTTACTCGAGGATATCCGGGGAGACCCAGCACTTC CASSYSRISGETQHF
NA NA TRBJ2-7 TRBV5-1 TGCGCCAGCAGCTTGATTGGCGGTGGCGCGGGACAGTCCTACGAGCAGTGCTTC CASSLIGGGAGQSYEQCF
many NA TRBJ1-1 TRBV29-1 TGCAGCGTAGAGGGAGGGCTCGTATTT CSVEGGLVF
NA NA TRBJ2-7 TRBV11-2 TGTGCCAGCAGCTTAGGCCACGACTCCTACGAGCAAAACTTC CASSLGHDSYEQNF
many NA TRBJ1-2 TRBV29-1 TGCAGCGTTGAAGCGGAAGAAGGGGTGGATGACTACACCTTC CSVEAEEGVDDYTF
many NA TRBJ2-7 TRBV12-3/TRBV12-4 TGTGCCAGCAGTTTTTCCTGGGGCTCCCACGAGCAGTACTTC CASSFSWGSHEQYF
NA NA TRBJ1-5 TRBV7-3 TGTGCCAGCAGCTTGGGACTAGCGGGCACAGATACGCAGCATTTT CASSLGLAGTDTQHF
once NA TRBJ1-1 TRBV28 TGTACCAGCAGGATACACTCGAACACTGAAGCTCTCTTT CTSRIHSNTEALF
NA TRBD2 TRBJ2-6 TRBV4-1 TGCGCCAGCAGCCAAGTCGGACTAGCGGGCCTGAAGGTGGTCGGGGCCGACGTCCTGACTTTC CASSQVGLAGLKVVGADVLTF
NA TRBD1 TRBJ2-3 TRBV6-2/TRBV6-3 TGTGCCAGCAGTGGACAGGGGGATGGTTGGGCACCAGATACGCAGTATTTT CASSGQGDGWAPDTQYF
few NA TRBJ1-3 TRBV29-1 TGCAGCGTTGAAGGGGGTGGAAACACCATATATTTT CSVEGGGNTIYF
NA NA TRBJ2-5 TRBV11-2 TGTGCCAGCGGCTTAGTTCTGGAAGAGATCCAATACTTC CASGLVLEEIQYF
NA TRBD2 TRBJ2-1 TRBV12-3/TRBV12-4 TGTGCCAGCAGTTTACTCTTGCTCGGACTAGCGGGAAATGGTAATGGGCAGTTCTTC CASSLLLLGLAGNGNGQFF
NA TRBD1 TRBJ2-1 TRBV29-1 TGCAGCATTATGGGACAGGGGGTGACCAATGAGCAGTTCTTC CSIMGQGVTNEQFF
NA NA TRBJ1-2 TRBV4-3 TGCGCCAGCAGCCGGAAAACAGGACAGAGAAACTACGGCTACACCTTC CASSRKTGQRNYGYTF
once NA TRBJ1-2 TRBV7-9 TGTGCCAGCAGTCCCGAGGGCAGGCTGTCCCGGTATGGCTACATCTTC CASSPEGRLSRYGYIF
NA TRBD1 TRBJ2-5 TRBV5-4 TGTGCCAGCATCTTGTGGGGGCGACAGGGTCAAGAGACCCAATACTTC CASILWGRQGQETQYF
NA NA TRBJ1-1 TRBV9 TGTGCCAGCAGCCCTGGGGGTATGGAAGCTTTCTTT CASSPGGMEAFF
once NA TRBJ1-2 TRBV6-5 TGTGCCACCAGTTACTCCTTGGGGGGGACATGGGGATATGGCTACACCTTC CATSYSLGGTWGYGYTF
NA NA TRBJ2-1 TRBV6-5 TGTACCAGCACACGGCCCTCTATAGATGGGCAGTTCTTC CTSTRPSIDGQFF
NA NA TRBJ2-4 TRBV11-1 TGTGCCAGCAGCTTTCCCGGGGCTAGTGGGAACAAAAACATTCAGTACTTC CASSFPGASGNKNIQYF
once NA TRBJ2-5 TRBV29-1 TGCAGCGTTGACGACGGCCAAGAGACCCAATACTTC CSVDDGQETQYF